What follows is one T cell receptor beta chain and its context. As yet, its antigen is unknown. These data belong to a study of OX40 agonist ivuxolimab in advanced cancers. Study-level background: Of the participants, 40% to 50% had some prior anti-PD-1, anti-PD-L1 or anti-CTLA-4 therapy, which was allowed. Whole-study findings and limits: Antigen specificity was not determined for the expanded peripheral T cells. Doses of 0.1 to 3.0 mg/kg were accompanied by clonal expansion of CD4+ and CD8+ blood T cells by week 6.

The cohort excluded patients with autoimmune disease history or systemic immunosuppression. Profiling relied on immunoSEQ multiplex PCR, and the TCRdb table lists in-frame clones only, not all of them. The data contain roughly 71,000 clones, roughly nine tenths of them singletons. V was pared by 7 bases and J by 3 bases, with 8 bases of the junction left unmatched. CDR1 and CDR2 from the germline V gene are MNHEY and SVGAGI. This CDR3 contains 15 residues. This chain uses TRBV6-5 with TRBJ2-7, with 11 positions matching TRBD2. The sequencing used CD4+ or CD8+ T cells sorted from blood, collected in a trial of the OX40 agonist ivuxolimab. The sequence was obtained from an adult with an advanced solid tumor such as melanoma, head and neck, liver or kidney cancer. CDR3 nucleotide sequence: TGTGCCAGCAAAGGGGCCGGGACTAGCGGCTACGAGCAGTACTTC. It is translated as CASKGAGTSGYEQYF.